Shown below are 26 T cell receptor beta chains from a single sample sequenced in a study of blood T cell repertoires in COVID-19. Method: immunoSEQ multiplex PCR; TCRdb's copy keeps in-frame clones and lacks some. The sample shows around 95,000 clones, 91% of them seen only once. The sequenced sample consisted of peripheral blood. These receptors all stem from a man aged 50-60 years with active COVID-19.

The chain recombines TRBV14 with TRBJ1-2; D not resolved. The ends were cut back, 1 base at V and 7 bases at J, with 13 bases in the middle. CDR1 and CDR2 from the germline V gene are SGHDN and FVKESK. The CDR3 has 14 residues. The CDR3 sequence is CASSQGVKPRGYTF. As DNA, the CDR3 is TGTGCCAGCAGCCAAGGAGTGAAACCTCGTGGCTACACCTTC.

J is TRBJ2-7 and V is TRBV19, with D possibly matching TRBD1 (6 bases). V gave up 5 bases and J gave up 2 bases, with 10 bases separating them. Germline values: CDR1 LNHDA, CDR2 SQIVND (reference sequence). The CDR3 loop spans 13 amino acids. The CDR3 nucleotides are TGTGCCAGTAGTTGGGGGCCAACCTACGAGCAGTACTTC. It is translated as CASSWGPTYEQYF.

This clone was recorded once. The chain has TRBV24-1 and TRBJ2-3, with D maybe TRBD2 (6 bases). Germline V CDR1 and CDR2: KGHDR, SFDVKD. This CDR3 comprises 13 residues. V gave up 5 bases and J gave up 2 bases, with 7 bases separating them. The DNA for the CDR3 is TGTGCCACCAGTGGCGGGAACACAGATACGCAGTATTTT. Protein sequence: CATSGGNTDTQYF.

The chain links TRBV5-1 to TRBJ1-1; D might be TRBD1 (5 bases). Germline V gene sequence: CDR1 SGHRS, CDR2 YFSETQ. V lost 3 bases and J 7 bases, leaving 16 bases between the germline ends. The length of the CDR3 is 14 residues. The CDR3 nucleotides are TGCGCCAGCAGCTCTGACAGTCCCTCGGGTGAAGCTTTCTTT. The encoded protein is CASSSDSPSGEAFF.

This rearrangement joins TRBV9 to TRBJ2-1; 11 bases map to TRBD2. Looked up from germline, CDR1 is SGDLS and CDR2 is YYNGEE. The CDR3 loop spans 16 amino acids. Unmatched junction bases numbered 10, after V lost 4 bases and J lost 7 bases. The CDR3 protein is CASSFLAGGPGNEQFF. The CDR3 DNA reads TGTGCCAGCAGCTTTTTAGCGGGAGGGCCGGGAAATGAGCAGTTCTTC.

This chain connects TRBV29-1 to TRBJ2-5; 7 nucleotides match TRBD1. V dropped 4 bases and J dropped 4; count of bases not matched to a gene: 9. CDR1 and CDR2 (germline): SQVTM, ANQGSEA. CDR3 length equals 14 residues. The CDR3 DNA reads TGCAGCGTTGTAGGACAACAGGGGCGAGAGACCCAGTACTTC. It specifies CSVVGQQGRETQYF. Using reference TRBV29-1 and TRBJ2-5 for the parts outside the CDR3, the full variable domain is SAVISQKPSRDICQRGTSLTIQCQVDSQVTMMFWYRQQPGQSLTLIATANQGSEATYESGFVIDKFPISRPNLTFSTLTVSNMSPEDSSIYLCSVVGQQGRETQYFGPGTRLLVL.

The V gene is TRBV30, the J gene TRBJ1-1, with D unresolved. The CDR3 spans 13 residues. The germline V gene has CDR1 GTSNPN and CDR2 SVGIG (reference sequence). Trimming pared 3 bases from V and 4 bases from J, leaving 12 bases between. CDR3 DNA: TGTGCCTGGAGGCAGGCAACTTTCACTGAAGCTTTCTTT. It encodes CAWRQATFTEAFF. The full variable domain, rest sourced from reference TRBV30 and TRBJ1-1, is SQTIHQWPATLVQPVGSPLSLECTVEGTSNPNLYWYRQAAGRGLQLLFYSVGIGQISSEVPQNLSASRPQDRQFILSSKKLLLSDSGFYLCAWRQATFTEAFFGQGTRLTVV.

CDR3 region: CASSLDGPNTEAFF. The CDR3 DNA follows: TGTGCCAGCAGCTTAGATGGGCCGAACACTGAAGCTTTCTTT. The rearrangement links TRBV7-9 to TRBJ1-1; D not certain. V gave up 1 base and J gave up 1 base, with 7 bases separating them. The CDR3 covers 14 residues. Germline CDR1 is SEHNR and CDR2 is FQNEAQ (reference sequence).

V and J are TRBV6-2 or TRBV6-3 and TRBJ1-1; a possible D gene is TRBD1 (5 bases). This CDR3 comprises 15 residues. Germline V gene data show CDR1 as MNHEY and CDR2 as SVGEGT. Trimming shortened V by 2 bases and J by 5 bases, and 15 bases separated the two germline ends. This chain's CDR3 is CASSYDSQGGTEAFF. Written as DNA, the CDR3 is TGTGCCAGCAGTTACGACAGTCAGGGAGGGACTGAAGCTTTCTTT.

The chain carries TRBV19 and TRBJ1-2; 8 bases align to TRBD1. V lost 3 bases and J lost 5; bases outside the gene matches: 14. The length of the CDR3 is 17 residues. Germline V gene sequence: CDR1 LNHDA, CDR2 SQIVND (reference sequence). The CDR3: CASSIARAGQGLYGYTF. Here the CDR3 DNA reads TGTGCCAGTAGTATTGCACGGGCCGGACAGGGCCTTTATGGCTACACCTTC. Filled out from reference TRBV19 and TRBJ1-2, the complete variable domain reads DGGITQSPKYLFRKEGQNVTLSCEQNLNHDAMYWYRQDPGQGLRLIYYSQIVNDFQKGDIAEGYSVSREKKESFPLTVTSAQKNPTAFYLCASSIARAGQGLYGYTFGSGTRLTVV.

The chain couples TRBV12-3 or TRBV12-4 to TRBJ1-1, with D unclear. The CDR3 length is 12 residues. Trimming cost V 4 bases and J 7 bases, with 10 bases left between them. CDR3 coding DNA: TGTGCCAGCAGTTCAAGGACTAGTGAAGCTTTCTTT. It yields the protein CASSSRTSEAFF.

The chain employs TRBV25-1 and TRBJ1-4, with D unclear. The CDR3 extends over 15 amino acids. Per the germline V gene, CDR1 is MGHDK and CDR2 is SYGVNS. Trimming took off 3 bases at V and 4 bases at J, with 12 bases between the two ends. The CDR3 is CASSESGDHNEKLFF. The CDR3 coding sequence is TGTGCCAGCAGTGAGTCCGGAGACCATAATGAAAAACTGTTTTTT.

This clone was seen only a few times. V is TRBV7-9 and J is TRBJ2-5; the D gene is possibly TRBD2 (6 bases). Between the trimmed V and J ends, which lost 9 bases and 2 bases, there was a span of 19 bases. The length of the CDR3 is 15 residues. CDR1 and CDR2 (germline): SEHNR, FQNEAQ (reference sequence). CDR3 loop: CASSRGMGVQETQYF. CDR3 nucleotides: TGTGCCAGTAGTCGGGGGATGGGGGTTCAAGAGACCCAGTACTTC.

CDR3 region: CAWSVLTEKLFF. The CDR3 DNA reads as TGTGCCTGGAGTGTACTTACTGAAAAACTGTTTTTT. V and J are TRBV30 and TRBJ1-4; no reliable D call. CDR3 length equals 12 residues. V was trimmed by 0 bases and J by 7 bases, leaving 6 bases between them. CDR1 and CDR2 from the germline V gene are GTSNPN and SVGIG (reference sequence).

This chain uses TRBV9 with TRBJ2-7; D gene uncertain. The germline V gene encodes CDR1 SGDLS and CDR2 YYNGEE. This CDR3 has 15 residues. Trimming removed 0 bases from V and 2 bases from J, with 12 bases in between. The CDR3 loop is CASSVGPGFAYEQYF. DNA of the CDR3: TGTGCCAGCAGCGTAGGACCAGGTTTTGCCTACGAGCAGTACTTC.

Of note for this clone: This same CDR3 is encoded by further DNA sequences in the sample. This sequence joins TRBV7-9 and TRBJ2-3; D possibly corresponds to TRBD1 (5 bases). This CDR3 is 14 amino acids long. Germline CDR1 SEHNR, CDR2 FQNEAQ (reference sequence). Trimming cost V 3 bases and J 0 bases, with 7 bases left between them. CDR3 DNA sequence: TGTGCCAGCAGCTTGCAGGGTAGCACAGATACGCAGTATTTT. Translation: CASSLQGSTDTQYF.

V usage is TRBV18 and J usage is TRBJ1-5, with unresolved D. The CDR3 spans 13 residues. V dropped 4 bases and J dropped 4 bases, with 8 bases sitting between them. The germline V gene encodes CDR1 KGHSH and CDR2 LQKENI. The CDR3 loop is CASSQAGNQPQHF. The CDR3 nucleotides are TGTGCCAGCTCACAAGCGGGAAATCAGCCCCAGCATTTT.

CDR3 nucleotides: TGTGCCAGCAGCCCCCAGCTAGCGGGAGATAATGAGCAGTTCTTC. Translated, it gives CASSPQLAGDNEQFF. The V and J genes are TRBV7-9 and TRBJ2-1; 10 bases are shared with TRBD2. Germline loops: CDR1 SEHNR, CDR2 FQNEAQ (reference sequence). CDR3 size: 15 residues. Unmatched junction bases numbered 8, after V lost 5 bases and J lost 7 bases.

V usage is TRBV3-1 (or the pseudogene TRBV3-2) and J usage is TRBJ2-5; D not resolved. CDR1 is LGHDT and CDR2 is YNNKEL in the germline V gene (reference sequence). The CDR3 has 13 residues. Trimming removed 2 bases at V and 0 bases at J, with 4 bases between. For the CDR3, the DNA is TGTGCCAGCAGCCAACGGTACCAAGAGACCCAGTACTTC. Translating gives CASSQRYQETQYF.

The CDR3 sequence: CASSLVPGRADTQYF. The CDR3 DNA sequence: TGCGCCAGCAGCTTGGTGCCGGGTCGGGCAGATACGCAGTATTTT. J is TRBJ2-3 and V is TRBV5-1; unclear D gene. The CDR3 runs to 15 residues. Between the trimmed V and J ends, which lost 0 bases and 4 bases, there was a span of 12 bases. Germline V lookup: CDR1 SGHRS, CDR2 YFSETQ.

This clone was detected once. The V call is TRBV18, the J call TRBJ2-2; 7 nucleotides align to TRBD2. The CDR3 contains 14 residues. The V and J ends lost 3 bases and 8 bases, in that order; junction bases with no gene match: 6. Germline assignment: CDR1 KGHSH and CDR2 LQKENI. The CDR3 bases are TGTGCCAGCTCACCGTCGACTAGCTCTGGGGAGCTGTTTTTT. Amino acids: CASSPSTSSGELFF.

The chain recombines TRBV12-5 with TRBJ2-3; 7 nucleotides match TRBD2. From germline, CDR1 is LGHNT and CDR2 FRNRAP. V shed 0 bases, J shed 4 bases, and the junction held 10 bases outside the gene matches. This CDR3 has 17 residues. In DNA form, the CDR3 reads TGTGCTAGTGGTTTGGTACGCAGCGGGGTAAGCCCAGATACGCAGTATTTT. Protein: CASGLVRSGVSPDTQYF. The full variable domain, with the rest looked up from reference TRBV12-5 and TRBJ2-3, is DARVTQTPRHKVTEMGQEVTMRCQPILGHNTVFWYRQTMMQGLELLAYFRNRAPLDDSGMPKDRFSAEMPDATLATLKIQPSEPRDSAVYFCASGLVRSGVSPDTQYFGPGTRLTVL.

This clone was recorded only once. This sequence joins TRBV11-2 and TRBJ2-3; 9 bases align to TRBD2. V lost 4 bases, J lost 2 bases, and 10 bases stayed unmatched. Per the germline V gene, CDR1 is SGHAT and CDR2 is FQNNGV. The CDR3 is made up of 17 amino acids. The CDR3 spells CASSSRSSGGATDTQYF. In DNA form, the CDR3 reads TGTGCCAGCAGCTCCCGGAGTAGCGGGGGAGCCACAGATACGCAGTATTTT.

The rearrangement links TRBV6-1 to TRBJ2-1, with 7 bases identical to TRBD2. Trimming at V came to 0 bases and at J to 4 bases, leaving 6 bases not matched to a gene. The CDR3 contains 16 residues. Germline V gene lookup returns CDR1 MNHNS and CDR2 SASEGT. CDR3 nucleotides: TGTGCCAGCAGTGAAGCTTCGAGCGGGACGTACAATGAGCAGTTCTTC. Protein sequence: CASSEASSGTYNEQFF.

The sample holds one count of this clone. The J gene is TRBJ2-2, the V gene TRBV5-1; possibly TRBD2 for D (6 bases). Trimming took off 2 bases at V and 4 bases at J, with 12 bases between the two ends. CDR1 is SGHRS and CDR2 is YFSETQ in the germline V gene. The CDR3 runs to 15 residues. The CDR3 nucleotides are TGCGCCAGCAGCTTAGCGGGCGGAATCACCGGGGAGCTGTTTTTT. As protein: CASSLAGGITGELFF. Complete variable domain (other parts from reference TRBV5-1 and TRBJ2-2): KAGVTQTPRYLIKTRGQQVTLSCSPISGHRSVSWYQQTPGQGLQFLFEYFSETQRNKGNFPGRFSGRQFSNSRSEMNVSTLELGDSALYLCASSLAGGITGELFFGEGSRLTVL.

The CDR3 sequence: CASSVPNEQYV. The CDR3, as DNA: TGTGCCAGCAGCGTCCCAAACGAGCAGTACGTC. V is TRBV9 and J is TRBJ2-7; D is unresolved. V was shortened by 2 bases and J by 5 bases, with 5 bases between the two germline ends. The germline gives CDR1 SGDLS, CDR2 YYNGEE. CDR3 size: 11 residues.